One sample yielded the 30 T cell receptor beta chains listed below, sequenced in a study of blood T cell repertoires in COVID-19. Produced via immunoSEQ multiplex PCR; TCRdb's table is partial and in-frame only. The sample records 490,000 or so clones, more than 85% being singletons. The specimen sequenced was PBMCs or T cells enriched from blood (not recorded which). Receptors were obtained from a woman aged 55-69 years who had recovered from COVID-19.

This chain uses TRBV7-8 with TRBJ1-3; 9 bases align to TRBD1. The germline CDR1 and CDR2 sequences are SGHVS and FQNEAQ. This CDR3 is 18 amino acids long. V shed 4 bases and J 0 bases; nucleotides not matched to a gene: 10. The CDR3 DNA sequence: TGTGCCAGCAGCTCCACCGGGACAGGGATTCTCTCTGGAAACACCATATATTTT. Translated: CASSSTGTGILSGNTIYF.

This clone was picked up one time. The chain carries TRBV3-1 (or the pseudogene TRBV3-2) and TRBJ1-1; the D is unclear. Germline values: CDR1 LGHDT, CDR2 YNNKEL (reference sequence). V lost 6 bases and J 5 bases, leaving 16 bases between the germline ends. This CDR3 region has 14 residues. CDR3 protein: CASSRGQRRTEAFF. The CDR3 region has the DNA TGTGCCAGCAGTCGCGGGCAGAGGAGGACTGAAGCTTTCTTT.

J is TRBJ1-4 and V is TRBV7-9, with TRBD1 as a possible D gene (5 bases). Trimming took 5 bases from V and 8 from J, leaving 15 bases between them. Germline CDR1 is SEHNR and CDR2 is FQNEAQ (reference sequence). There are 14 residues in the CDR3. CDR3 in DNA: TGTGCCAGCAGCCGGGGGTCTAGCAGGGAAAAACTGTTTTTT. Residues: CASSRGSSREKLFF.

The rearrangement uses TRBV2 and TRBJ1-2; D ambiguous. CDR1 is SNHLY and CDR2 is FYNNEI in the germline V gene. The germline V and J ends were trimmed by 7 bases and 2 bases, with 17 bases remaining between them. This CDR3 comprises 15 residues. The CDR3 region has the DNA TGTGCCAGCAAGGTTGACTTCACAAGGAACTATGGCTACACCTTC. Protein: CASKVDFTRNYGYTF.

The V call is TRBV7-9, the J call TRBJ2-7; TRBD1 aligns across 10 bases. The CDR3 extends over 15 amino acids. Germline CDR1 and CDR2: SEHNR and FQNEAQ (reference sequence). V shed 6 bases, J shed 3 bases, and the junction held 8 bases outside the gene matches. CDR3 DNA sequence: TGTGCCAGCAGTTTCCCGGGACAGGGGATCTACGAGCAGTACTTC. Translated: CASSFPGQGIYEQYF. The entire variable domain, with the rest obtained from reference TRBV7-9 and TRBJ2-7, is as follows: DTGVSQNPRHKITKRGQNVTFRCDPISEHNRLYWYRQTLGQGPEFLTYFQNEAQLEKSRLLSDRFSAERPKGSFSTLEIQRTEQGDSAMYLCASSFPGQGIYEQYFGPGTRLTVT.

CDR3: CATSDLRQDQETQYF. The CDR3 DNA reads as TGTGCCACCAGTGACCTGCGACAGGACCAAGAGACCCAGTACTTC. The chain employs TRBV24-1 and TRBJ2-5; tentative D call: TRBD1 (6 bases). The CDR3 length is 15 residues. Trimming took 4 bases from V and 0 from J, leaving 11 bases between them. The germline V gene encodes CDR1 KGHDR and CDR2 SFDVKD.

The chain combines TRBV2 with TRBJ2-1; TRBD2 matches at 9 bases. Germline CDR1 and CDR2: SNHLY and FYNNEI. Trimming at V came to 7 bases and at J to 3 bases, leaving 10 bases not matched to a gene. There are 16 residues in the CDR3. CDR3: CASTPYSSGIYNEQFF. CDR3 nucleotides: TGTGCCAGCACCCCGTATTCTAGCGGGATCTACAATGAGCAGTTCTTC.

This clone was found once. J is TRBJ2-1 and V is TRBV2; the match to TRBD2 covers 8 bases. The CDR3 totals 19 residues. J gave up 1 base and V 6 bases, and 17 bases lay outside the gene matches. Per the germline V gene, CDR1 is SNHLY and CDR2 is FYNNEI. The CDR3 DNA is TGTGCCAGCAGACAGACTAGCGAACCAGCCGCAAAATCCTACAATGAGCAGTTCTTC. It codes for CASRQTSEPAAKSYNEQFF.

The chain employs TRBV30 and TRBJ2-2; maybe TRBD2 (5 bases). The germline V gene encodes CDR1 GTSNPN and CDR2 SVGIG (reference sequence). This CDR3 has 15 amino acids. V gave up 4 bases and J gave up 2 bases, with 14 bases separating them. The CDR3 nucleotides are TGTGCCTGGATGAAGGGAGTGGGAAACACCGGGGAGCTGTTTTTT. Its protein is CAWMKGVGNTGELFF. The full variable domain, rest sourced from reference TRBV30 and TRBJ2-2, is SQTIHQWPATLVQPVGSPLSLECTVEGTSNPNLYWYRQAAGRGLQLLFYSVGIGQISSEVPQNLSASRPQDRQFILSSKKLLLSDSGFYLCAWMKGVGNTGELFFGEGSRLTVL.

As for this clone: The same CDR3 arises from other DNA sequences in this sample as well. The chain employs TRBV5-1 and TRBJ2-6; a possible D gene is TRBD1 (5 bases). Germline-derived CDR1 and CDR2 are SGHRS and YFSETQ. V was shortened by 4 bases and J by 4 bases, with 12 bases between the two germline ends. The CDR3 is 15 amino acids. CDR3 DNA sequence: TGCGCCAGCAGCCTCAGGGAAGCCGGGGCCAACGTCCTGACTTTC. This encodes CASSLREAGANVLTF.

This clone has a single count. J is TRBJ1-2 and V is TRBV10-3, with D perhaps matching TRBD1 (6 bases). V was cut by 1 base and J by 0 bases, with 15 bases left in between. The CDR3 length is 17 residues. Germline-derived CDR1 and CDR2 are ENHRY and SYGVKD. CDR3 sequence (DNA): TGTGCCATCAGTGAGTGGGGGCACTTCGAGGCTAACTATGGCTACACCTTC. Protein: CAISEWGHFEANYGYTF.

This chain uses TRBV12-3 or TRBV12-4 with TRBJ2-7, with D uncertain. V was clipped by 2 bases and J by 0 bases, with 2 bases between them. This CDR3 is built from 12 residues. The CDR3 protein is CASSLHSYEQYF. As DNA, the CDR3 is TGTGCCAGCAGTTTACACTCCTACGAGCAGTACTTC.

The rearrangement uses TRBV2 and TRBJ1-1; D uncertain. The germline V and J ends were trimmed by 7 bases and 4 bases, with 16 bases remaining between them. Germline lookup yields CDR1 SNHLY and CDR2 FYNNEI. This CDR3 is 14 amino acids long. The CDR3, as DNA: TGTGCCAGCAACCCCGCGAGGATGGCCACTGAAGCTTTCTTT. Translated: CASNPARMATEAFF.

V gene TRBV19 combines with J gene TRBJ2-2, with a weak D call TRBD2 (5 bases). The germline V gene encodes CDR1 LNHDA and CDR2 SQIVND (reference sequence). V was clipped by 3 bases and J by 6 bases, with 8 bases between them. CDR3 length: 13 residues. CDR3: CASSIPSPGELFF. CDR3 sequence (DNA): TGTGCCAGTAGTATCCCTAGCCCCGGGGAGCTGTTTTTT. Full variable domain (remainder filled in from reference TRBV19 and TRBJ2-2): DGGITQSPKYLFRKEGQNVTLSCEQNLNHDAMYWYRQDPGQGLRLIYYSQIVNDFQKGDIAEGYSVSREKKESFPLTVTSAQKNPTAFYLCASSIPSPGELFFGEGSRLTVL.

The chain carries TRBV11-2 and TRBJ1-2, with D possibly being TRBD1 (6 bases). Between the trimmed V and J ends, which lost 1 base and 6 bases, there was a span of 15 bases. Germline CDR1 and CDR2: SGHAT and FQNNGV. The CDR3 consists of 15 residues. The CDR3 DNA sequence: TGTGCCAGCAGCTTAGGCCGGACAGCGATTGATGGCTACACCTTC. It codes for CASSLGRTAIDGYTF.

CDR3 sequence reads: CASTREANTEAFF. The CDR3 DNA is TGTGCCAGCACCCGGGAGGCAAACACTGAAGCTTTCTTT. The chain employs TRBV2 and TRBJ1-1, with D unresolved. CDR1 SNHLY and CDR2 FYNNEI come from the germline V gene. Trimming took off 7 bases at V and 2 bases at J, with 11 bases between the two ends. The CDR3 is 13 residues long.

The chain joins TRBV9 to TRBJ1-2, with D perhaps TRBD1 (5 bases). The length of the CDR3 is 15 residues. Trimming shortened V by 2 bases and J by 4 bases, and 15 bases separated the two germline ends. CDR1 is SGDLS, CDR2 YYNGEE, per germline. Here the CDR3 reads CASSVSPSGLYGYTF. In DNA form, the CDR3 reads TGTGCCAGCAGCGTTAGCCCCTCAGGGCTCTATGGCTACACCTTC.

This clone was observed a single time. The DNA of the CDR3 is TGCGCCAGCAGCCCACCCGGGAGGCAAGAGACCCAGTACTTC. Its translation: CASSPPGRQETQYF. The chain carries TRBV4-1 and TRBJ2-5, with 7 bases lining up with TRBD2. Germline V CDR1 and CDR2: MGHRA, YSYEKL. This CDR3 comprises 14 residues. The V gene end was trimmed by 4 bases and the J gene end by 2 bases; junction bases not matched to a gene: 4.

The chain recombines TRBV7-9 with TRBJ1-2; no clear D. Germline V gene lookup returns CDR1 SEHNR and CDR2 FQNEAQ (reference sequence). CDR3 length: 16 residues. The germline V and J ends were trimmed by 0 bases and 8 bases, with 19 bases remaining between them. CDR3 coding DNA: TGTGCCAGCAGCTTAGCGCCCCTTGGAGCGCTTGAAGGCTACACCTTC. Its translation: CASSLAPLGALEGYTF.

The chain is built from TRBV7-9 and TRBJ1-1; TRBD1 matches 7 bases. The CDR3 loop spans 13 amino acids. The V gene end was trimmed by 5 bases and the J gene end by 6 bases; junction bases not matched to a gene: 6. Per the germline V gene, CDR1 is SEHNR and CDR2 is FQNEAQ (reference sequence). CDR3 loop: CASSATGVAEAFF. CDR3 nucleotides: TGTGCCAGCAGCGCTACAGGGGTCGCTGAAGCTTTCTTT. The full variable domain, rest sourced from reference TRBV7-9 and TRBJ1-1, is DTGVSQNPRHKITKRGQNVTFRCDPISEHNRLYWYRQTLGQGPEFLTYFQNEAQLEKSRLLSDRFSAERPKGSFSTLEIQRTEQGDSAMYLCASSATGVAEAFFGQGTRLTVV.

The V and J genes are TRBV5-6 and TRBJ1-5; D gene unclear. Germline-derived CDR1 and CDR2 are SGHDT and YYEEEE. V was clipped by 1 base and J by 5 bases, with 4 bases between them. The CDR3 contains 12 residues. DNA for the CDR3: TGTGCCAGCAGCTTGCCGGATCAGCCCCAGCATTTT. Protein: CASSLPDQPQHF.

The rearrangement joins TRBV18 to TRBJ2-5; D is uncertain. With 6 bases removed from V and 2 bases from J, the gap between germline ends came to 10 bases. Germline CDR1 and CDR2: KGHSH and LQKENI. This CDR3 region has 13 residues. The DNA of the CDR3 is TGTGCCAGCTCGACCGAGCGTCAAGAGACCCAGTACTTC. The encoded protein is CASSTERQETQYF.

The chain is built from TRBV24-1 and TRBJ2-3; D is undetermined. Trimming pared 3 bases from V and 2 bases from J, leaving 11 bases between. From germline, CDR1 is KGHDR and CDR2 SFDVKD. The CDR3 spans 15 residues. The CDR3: CATSDVNSNTDTQYF. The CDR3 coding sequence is TGTGCCACCAGTGATGTGAACTCCAACACAGATACGCAGTATTTT.

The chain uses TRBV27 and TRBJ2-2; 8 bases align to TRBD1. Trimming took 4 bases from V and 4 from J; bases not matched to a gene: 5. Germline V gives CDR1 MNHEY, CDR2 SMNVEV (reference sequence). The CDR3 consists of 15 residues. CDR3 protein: CASSSGGWGTGELFF. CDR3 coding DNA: TGTGCCAGCAGTTCAGGGGGCTGGGGCACCGGGGAGCTGTTTTTT.

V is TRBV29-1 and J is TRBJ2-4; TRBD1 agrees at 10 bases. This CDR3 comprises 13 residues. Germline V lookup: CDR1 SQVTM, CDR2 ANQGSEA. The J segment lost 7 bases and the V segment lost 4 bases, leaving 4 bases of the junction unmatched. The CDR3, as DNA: TGCAGCGTTGCGGGACAGGGGCTTAACATTCAGTACTTC. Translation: CSVAGQGLNIQYF. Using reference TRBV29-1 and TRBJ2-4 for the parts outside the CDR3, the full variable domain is SAVISQKPSRDICQRGTSLTIQCQVDSQVTMMFWYRQQPGQSLTLIATANQGSEATYESGFVIDKFPISRPNLTFSTLTVSNMSPEDSSIYLCSVAGQGLNIQYFGAGTRLSVL.

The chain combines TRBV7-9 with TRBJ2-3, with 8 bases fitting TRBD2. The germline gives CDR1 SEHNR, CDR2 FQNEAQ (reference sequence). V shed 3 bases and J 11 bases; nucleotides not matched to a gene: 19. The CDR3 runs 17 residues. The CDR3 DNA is TGTGCCAGCAGCTTTCCTAGCGGGTGGAGCTCCCGGGTTGGGCAGTATTTT. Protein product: CASSFPSGWSSRVGQYF.

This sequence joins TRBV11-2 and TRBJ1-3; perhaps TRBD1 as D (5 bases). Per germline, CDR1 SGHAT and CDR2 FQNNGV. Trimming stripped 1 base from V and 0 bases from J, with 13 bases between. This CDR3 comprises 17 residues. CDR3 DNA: TGTGCCAGCAGCTTAGTTAATGGGGCAGTCTCTGGAAACACCATATATTTT. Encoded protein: CASSLVNGAVSGNTIYF.

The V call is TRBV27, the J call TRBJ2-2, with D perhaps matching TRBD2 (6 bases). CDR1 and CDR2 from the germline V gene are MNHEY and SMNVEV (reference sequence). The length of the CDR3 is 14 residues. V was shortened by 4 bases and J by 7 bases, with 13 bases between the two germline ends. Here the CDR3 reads CASSSRGLGGELFF. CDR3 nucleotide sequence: TGTGCCAGCAGTTCCCGGGGGTTGGGCGGGGAGCTGTTTTTT.

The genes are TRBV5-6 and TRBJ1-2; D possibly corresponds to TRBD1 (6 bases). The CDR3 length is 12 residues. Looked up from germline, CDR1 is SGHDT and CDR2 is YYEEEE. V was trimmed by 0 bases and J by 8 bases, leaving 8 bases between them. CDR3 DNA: TGTGCCAGCAGCTTGGACAGGGAGGGCTACACCTTC. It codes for CASSLDREGYTF.

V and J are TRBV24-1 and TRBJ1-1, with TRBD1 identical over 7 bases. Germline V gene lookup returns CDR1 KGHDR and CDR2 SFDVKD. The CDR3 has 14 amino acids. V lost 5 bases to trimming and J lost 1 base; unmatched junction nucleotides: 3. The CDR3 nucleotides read TGTGCCACCAGTGCTCGGACAGGGAACACTGAAGCTTTCTTT. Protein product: CATSARTGNTEAFF.